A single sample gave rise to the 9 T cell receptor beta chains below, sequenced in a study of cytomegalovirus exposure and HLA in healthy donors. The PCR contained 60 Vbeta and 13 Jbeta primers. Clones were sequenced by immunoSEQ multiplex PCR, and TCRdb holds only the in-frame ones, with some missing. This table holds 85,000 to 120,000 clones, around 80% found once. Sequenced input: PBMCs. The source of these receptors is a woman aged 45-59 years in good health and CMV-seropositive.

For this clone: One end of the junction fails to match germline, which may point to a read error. The CDR3 spells CSSSLGAKLYGYTF. The CDR3, as DNA: TGTTCCAGCAGCTTAGGGGCAAAACTCTATGGCTACACCTTC. The chain is built from TRBV7-9 and TRBJ1-2; possibly TRBD1 for D (5 bases). This CDR3 region has 14 residues. Germline V lookup: CDR1 SEHNR, CDR2 FQNEAQ (reference sequence).

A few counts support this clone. Here the CDR3 DNA reads TGTGCCAGCAGTTGGAGGGACACCGGGGAGCTGTTTTTT. Translating gives CASSWRDTGELFF. The chain combines TRBV6-5 with TRBJ2-2; D is perhaps TRBD2 (6 bases). The ends were cut back, 4 bases at V and 3 bases at J, with 6 bases in the middle. Germline CDR1 MNHEY, CDR2 SVGAGI. CDR3 length: 13 amino acids.

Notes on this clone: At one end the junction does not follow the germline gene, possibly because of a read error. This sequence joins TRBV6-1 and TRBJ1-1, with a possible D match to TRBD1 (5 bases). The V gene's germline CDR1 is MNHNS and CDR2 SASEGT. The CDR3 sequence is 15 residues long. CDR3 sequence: CAISEYRQMNTEAFF. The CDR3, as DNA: TGTGCCATCAGTGAGTATCGACAGATGAACACTGAAGCTTTCTTT.

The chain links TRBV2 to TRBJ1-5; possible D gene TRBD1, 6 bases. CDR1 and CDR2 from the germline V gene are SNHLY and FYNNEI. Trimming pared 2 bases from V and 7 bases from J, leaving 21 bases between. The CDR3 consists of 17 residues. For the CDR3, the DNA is TGTGCCAGCAGTGAACTTTCGGCTGCAGGGGTGAAGCAGCCCCAGCATTTT. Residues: CASSELSAAGVKQPQHF.

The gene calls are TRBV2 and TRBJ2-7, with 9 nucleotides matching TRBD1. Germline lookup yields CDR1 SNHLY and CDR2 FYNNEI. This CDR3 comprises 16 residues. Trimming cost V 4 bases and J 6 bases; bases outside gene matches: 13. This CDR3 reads CASSGTGTGFEGEQYF. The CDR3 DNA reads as TGTGCCAGCAGTGGAACCGGGACAGGGTTTGAGGGCGAGCAGTACTTC.

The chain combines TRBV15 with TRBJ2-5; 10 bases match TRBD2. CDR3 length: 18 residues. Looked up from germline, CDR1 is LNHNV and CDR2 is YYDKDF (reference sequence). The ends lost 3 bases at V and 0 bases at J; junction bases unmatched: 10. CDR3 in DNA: TGTGCCACCAGCAGTAGGACTAGCGGTCCAGGTTACCAAGAGACCCAGTACTTC. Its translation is CATSSRTSGPGYQETQYF.

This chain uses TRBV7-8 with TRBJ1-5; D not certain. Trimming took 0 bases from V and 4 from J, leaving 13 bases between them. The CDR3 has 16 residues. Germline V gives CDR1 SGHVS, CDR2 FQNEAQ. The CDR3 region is CASSLAEGSFNQPQHF. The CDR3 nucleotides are TGTGCCAGCAGCTTAGCCGAGGGATCTTTTAATCAGCCCCAGCATTTT.

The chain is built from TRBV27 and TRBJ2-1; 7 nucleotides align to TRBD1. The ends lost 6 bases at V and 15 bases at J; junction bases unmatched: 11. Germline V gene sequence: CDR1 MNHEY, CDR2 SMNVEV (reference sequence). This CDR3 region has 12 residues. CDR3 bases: TGTGCCAGCAGCCCCGACAGGGTACGAGCGTTCTTC. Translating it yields CASSPDRVRAFF.

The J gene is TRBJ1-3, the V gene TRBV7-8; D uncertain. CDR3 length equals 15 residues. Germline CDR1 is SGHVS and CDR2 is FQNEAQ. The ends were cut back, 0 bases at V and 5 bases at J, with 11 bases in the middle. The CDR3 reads CASSLAVGRRNTIYF. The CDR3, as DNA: TGTGCCAGCAGCTTAGCCGTCGGGAGGAGAAACACCATATATTTT. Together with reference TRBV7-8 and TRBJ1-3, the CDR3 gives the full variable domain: GAGVSQSPRYKVAKRGQDVALRCDPISGHVSLFWYQQALGQGPEFLTYFQNEAQLDKSGLPSDRFFAERPEGSVSTLKIQRTQQEDSAVYLCASSLAVGRRNTIYFGEGSWLTVV.